What follows describes a single T cell receptor beta chain. The target of this receptor is not known. The instrument given in TCRdb is Illumina HiSeq 2000. 5'RACE template switching, by which a universal primer site and unique molecular identifiers were added, was used to make TCR beta cDNA libraries. cDNA synthesis was primed from the TCR beta constant segment and was followed by two successive PCR amplification steps. Concerning the study's data processing: MIGEC handled demultiplexing of the reads and grouping by UMI, while MiTCR was used to assemble and quantify clonotypes. To remove erroneous sequences, TCR cDNA sequences were retained only when supported by two or more reads. The tcR package was used for downstream repertoire analysis, with clonotypes matched between fractions based on CDR3 nucleotide sequence plus V segment. VDJmatch was used to annotate antigen specificity against VDJdb, with one amino acid substitution allowed in CDR3. TCRdb reprocessed the reads; each CDR3 protein sequence makes one entry, and DNA is unavailable. The V and J calls, along with clone size, are taken from TCRdb and not from the paper's own processing. In this sample's table one finds about 140,000 distinct CDR3 sequences. Approximately 12% of the sample rests with the top ten.

These data are taken from a study of T cells expressing NK-cell markers (dated by TCRdb to 2020 to 2022). For context, the study as a whole: In sorted CD3+CD56+NKG2C+, CD3+CD56+NKG2C- and CD3+CD56-NKG2C+ T-cell subsets from 7 to 9 donors, TCR beta-chain repertoires were profiled. The eight sequenced donors were randomly selected healthy volunteers, three men and five women. Illumina HiSeq 2000/2500, MiSeq or NextSeq was used to sequence libraries as 2 x 150 bp reads. Most of the eight sequenced donors were HCMV-seropositive and one was HCMV-seronegative. Findings and caveats that apply to the study as a whole: Those dominant clonotypes were again the most abundant among CD3+CD56-NKG2C+ cells in a handful of donors, at about 28.3-60.1%. For over five donors, the dominant CD3+CD56+NKG2C+ clonotypes were among the top 10 CD8+ clonotypes and accounted for 1.0-7.0% of CD8+ T cells. It remained unclear whether the expanded NKG2C-expressing T cell clones were specific for HCMV antigens.

To determine HCMV serostatus, a commercial ELISA kit was used to detect HCMV-specific IgG in serum. Peripheral blood mononuclear cells were isolated from blood by Ficoll density gradient centrifugation. Its CDR3 holds 17 amino acids, cysteine through phenylalanine. No DNA is listed. This receptor chain uses TRBV12-3 or TRBV12-4 and TRBJ2-3; TCRdb's D call of TRBD2 is untestable without DNA. The TCR comes from a man younger than 35 in good health. Donor details come from another sample of the same person, matched by shared clones. Sequencing was performed on blood T cells: a sorted CD56 or NKG2C T cell subset, CD4+ or CD8+ T cells, or bulk PBMC T cells (not recorded which). The CDR3 region: CASSQRAVGRATDTQYF.